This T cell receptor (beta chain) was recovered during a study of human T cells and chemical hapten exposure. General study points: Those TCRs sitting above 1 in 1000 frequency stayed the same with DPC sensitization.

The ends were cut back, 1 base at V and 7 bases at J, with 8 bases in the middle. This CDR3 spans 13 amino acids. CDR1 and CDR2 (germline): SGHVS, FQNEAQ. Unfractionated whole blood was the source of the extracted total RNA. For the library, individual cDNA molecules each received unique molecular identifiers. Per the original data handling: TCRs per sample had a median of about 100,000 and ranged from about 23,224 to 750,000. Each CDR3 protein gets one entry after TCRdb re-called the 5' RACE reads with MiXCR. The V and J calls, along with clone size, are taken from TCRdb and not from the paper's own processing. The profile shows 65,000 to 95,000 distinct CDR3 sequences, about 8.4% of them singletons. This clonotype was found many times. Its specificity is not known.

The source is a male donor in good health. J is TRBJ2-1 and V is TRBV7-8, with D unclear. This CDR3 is CASSLDYGNEQFF. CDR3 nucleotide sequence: TGTGCCAGCAGCTTAGATTATGGAAATGAGCAGTTCTTC.